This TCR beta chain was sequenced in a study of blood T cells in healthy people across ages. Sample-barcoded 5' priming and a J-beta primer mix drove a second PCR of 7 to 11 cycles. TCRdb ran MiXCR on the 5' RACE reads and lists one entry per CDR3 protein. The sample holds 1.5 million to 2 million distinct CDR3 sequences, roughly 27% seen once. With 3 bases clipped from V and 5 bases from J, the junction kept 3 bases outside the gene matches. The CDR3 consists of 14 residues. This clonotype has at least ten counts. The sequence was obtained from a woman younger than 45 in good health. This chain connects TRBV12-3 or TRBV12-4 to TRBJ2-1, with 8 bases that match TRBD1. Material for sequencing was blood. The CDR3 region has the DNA TGTGCCAGCAGTTTGGCACAGGGGGACAATGAGCAGTTCTTC. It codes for CASSLAQGDNEQFF.